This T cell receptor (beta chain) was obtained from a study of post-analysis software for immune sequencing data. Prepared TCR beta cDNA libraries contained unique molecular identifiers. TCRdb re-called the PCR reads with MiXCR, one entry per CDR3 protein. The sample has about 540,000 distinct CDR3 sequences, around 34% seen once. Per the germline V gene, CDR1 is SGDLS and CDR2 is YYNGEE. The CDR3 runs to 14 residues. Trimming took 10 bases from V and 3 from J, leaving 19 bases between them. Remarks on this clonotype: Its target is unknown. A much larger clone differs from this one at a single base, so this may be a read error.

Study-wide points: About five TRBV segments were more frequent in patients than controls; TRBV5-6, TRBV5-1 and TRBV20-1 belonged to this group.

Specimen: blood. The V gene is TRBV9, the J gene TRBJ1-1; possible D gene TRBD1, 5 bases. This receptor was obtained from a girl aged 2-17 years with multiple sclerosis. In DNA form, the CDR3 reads TGTGCCTGCAAAGAGACCCCGGGGGACACTGAAGCTTTCTTT. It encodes CACKETPGDTEAFF.